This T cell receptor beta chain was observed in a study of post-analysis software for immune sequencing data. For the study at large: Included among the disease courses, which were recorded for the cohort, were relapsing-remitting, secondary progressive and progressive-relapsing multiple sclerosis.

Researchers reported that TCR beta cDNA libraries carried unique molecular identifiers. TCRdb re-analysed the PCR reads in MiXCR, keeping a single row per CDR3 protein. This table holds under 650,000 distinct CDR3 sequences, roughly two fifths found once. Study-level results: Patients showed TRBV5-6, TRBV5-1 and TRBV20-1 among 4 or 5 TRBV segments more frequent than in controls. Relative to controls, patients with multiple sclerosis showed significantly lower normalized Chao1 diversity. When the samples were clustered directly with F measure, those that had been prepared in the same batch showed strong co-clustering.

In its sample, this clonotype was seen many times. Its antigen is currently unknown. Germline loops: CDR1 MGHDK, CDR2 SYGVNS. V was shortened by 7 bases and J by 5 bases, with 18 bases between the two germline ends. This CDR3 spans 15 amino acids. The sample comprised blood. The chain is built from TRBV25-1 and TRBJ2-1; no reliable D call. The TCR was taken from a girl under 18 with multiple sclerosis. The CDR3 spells CASTSSLLPHNEQFF. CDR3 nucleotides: TGTGCCAGCACATCGAGCCTACTCCCCCACAATGAGCAGTTCTTC. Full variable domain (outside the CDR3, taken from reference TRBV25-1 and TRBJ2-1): EADIYQTPRYLVIGTGKKITLECSQTMGHDKMYWYQQDPGMELHLIHYSYGVNSTEKGDLSSESTVSRIRTEHFPLTLESARPSHTSQYLCASTSSLLPHNEQFFGPGTRLTVL.